The text below deals with one TCR beta chain. Its target is not known. Germline lookup yields CDR1 WNHNN and CDR2 SYGVQD (reference sequence). The CDR3 totals 14 residues. The data stem from a study of CD8+ T cells in alopecia areata. Turning to the study itself: Patients in the treated group were given tofacitinib by mouth, 5 to 10 mg twice a day. Points from the study as a whole: Lesional scalp exceeded normal scalp in clonality, especially in alopecia totalis/universalis. Sequencing of scalp samples also captures resident alphabeta T cells of normal skin. In scalp, tofacitinib significantly decreased clonality and expanded CD8+ clones among the top 100.

Stated treatment: oral pan-JAK inhibitor, 5-10 mg twice daily. Lesional scalp punch biopsies and peripheral blood came from alopecia areata patients. RNA extraction was followed by reverse transcription into cDNA, which acted as the sequencing template. Measured with immunoSEQ multiplex PCR; TCRdb has only the in-frame clones, and not every one. This repertoire shows 4,000 to 5,500 clones, under 95% found once; its top ten account for approximately 21%. This sample comprised skin, obtained at week 4, from a patient treated with tofacitinib. This sequence was found in a human donor with alopecia areata. The chain uses TRBV10-1 and TRBJ2-5, with D perhaps TRBD1 or TRBD2 (5 bases each). Judging by the DNA end, TRBJ2-7 fits better; the J call may be wrong. The DNA of the CDR3 is TGCGCCAGCAGTGTGGGACGAGGGCCTTACGAGCAGTACTTC. Amino acid sequence: CASSVGRGPYEQYF.